What follows are 16 T cell receptor beta chains derived from one specimen sequenced in a study of shared clonotypes between healthy human individuals. The naive CD8 population came from CD45RO-negative cells selected for CCR7, without terminally differentiated effector memory CD45RA+ cells. Libraries were prepared by immunoSEQ multiplex PCR; TCRdb keeps only in-frame clonotypes and omits some of them. Of hundreds of thousands of clones in the sample, about 95% are singletons; the top ten hold roughly 0.12%. Sequenced input: naive CD8+ T cells sorted from blood. The receptor source for this set is a woman in her thirties in good health.

This clone appeared a single time. This chain joins TRBV11-3 and TRBJ1-2; D uncertain. CDR3 length: 15 residues. Trimming removed 5 bases at V and 8 bases at J, with 21 bases between. Germline V gives CDR1 SGHNT, CDR2 YENEEA. The chain's CDR3 is CASSRSPGALRGYTF. CDR3 DNA: TGTGCCAGCAGCCGCTCTCCGGGAGCCTTGCGCGGCTACACCTTC.

The CDR3 region has the DNA TGTGCCAGCAGTGAAAACGGGCTGAACCCGGATACGCAGTATTTT. Translating it yields CASSENGLNPDTQYF. This chain connects TRBV6-1 to TRBJ2-3; D remains ambiguous. The germline gives CDR1 MNHNS, CDR2 SASEGT. V lost 2 bases and J 6 bases, leaving 15 bases between the germline ends. The CDR3 loop spans 15 amino acids.

The chain employs TRBV9 and TRBJ1-2; perhaps TRBD1 as D (6 bases). V lost 3 bases, J lost 6 bases, and 21 bases lay in between. Germline assignment: CDR1 SGDLS and CDR2 YYNGEE. The CDR3 sequence is 16 residues long. CDR3 in amino acids: CASSASSLGGADGYTF. The CDR3 bases are TGTGCCAGCAGCGCTTCTTCATTGGGGGGGGCTGATGGCTACACCTTC.

A word on this clone: Other DNA sequences of this sample code for an identical CDR3. This chain uses TRBV28 with TRBJ2-5; D not resolved. The DNA end is a closer match to TRBJ2-7, so the J assignment may be wrong. Germline CDR1 and CDR2: MDHEN and SYDVKM. The CDR3 consists of 11 residues. The CDR3, as DNA: TGTGCCAGCAGTTTAGGGGACGAGCAGTACTTC. This sequence encodes CASSLGDEQYF.

V and J are TRBV19 and TRBJ2-1; D is possibly TRBD2 (5 bases). CDR3 length: 14 residues. The germline V and J ends were trimmed by 2 bases and 2 bases, with 7 bases remaining between them. CDR1 LNHDA and CDR2 SQIVND come from the germline V gene (reference sequence). The CDR3 nucleotides read TGTGCCAGTAGTATAAGAGGGCCCTACAATGAGCAGTTCTTC. Residues: CASSIRGPYNEQFF.

CDR3 DNA sequence: TGTGCCAGCAGCGCCGAGGGTTTTACGCAGTATTTT. Its protein is CASSAEGFTQYF. The genes are TRBV7-2 and TRBJ2-3, with D possibly matching TRBD2 (5 bases). This CDR3 is built from 12 residues. V lost 5 bases and J 8 bases, leaving 11 bases between the germline ends. Germline V lookup: CDR1 SGHTA, CDR2 FQGNSA.

This clone was picked up one time. This chain links TRBV27 with TRBJ2-7; 7 bases match TRBD2. CDR1 and CDR2 from the germline V gene are MNHEY and SMNVEV (reference sequence). This CDR3 has 16 residues. V lost 0 bases, J lost 0 bases, and 5 bases stayed unmatched. For the CDR3, the DNA is TGTGCCAGCAGTTTATCCACGGGCGGGAGCTCCTACGAGCAGTACTTC. Translating it yields CASSLSTGGSSYEQYF.

The rearrangement links TRBV5-1 to TRBJ1-5; no clear D gene. CDR1 and CDR2 (germline): SGHRS, YFSETQ. V dropped 0 bases and J dropped 3 bases, with 7 bases sitting between them. This CDR3 has 14 amino acids. The CDR3 DNA is TGCGCCAGCAGCTTGGACCCGGACAATCAGCCCCAGCATTTT. Its protein product is CASSLDPDNQPQHF.

The J gene is TRBJ2-2, the V gene TRBV28, with 10 nucleotides matching TRBD2. This CDR3 has 17 residues. After removal of 3 bases from V and 3 bases from J, the junction contained 7 bases not matched to a gene. Per germline, CDR1 MDHEN and CDR2 SYDVKM. CDR3 in amino acids: CASSLLLAGEYTGELFF. In DNA, the CDR3 is TGTGCCAGCAGTTTGTTGCTAGCGGGAGAATACACCGGGGAGCTGTTTTTT.

The chain couples TRBV28 to TRBJ2-2, with D tentatively TRBD2 (6 bases). The V gene lost 7 bases and the J gene lost 6 bases, with 24 bases spanning the gap. This CDR3 spans 17 amino acids. Germline V gives CDR1 MDHEN, CDR2 SYDVKM. The CDR3 reads CASTTFVRSGGAGELFF. The CDR3 DNA follows: TGTGCCAGCACCACTTTTGTGAGATCCGGAGGGGCCGGGGAGCTGTTTTTT.

This clone was seen only once. The chain recombines TRBV9 with TRBJ2-3, with D perhaps given as TRBD1 or TRBD2 (5 bases each). This CDR3 comprises 13 residues. Trimming removed 3 bases from V and 5 bases from J, with 10 bases in between. CDR1 SGDLS and CDR2 YYNGEE come from the germline V gene. CDR3 amino acids: CASSGWGLDTQYF. The CDR3 bases are TGTGCCAGCAGCGGCTGGGGGTTAGATACGCAGTATTTT. The full variable domain, rest sourced from reference TRBV9 and TRBJ2-3, is DSGVTQTPKHLITATGQRVTLRCSPRSGDLSVYWYQQSLDQGLQFLIQYYNGEERAKGNILERFSAQQFPDLHSELNLSSLELGDSALYFCASSGWGLDTQYFGPGTRLTVL.

This chain joins TRBV28 and TRBJ1-5; D perhaps matches TRBD1 (5 bases). V was pared by 5 bases and J by 7 bases, with 21 bases between. Germline V gives CDR1 MDHEN, CDR2 SYDVKM. The CDR3 length is 16 residues. CDR3 bases: TGTGCCAGCAGTCCTATGTCGGGGACGGGTGACCAGCCCCAGCATTTT. Its translation is CASSPMSGTGDQPQHF.

The chain carries TRBV19 and TRBJ2-2; D is unresolved. Per the germline V gene, CDR1 is LNHDA and CDR2 is SQIVND (reference sequence). This CDR3 contains 15 residues. Trimming shortened V by 10 bases and J by 0 bases, and 15 bases separated the two germline ends. CDR3 amino acids: CATDRTEANTGELFF. DNA of the CDR3: TGTGCCACCGACCGGACGGAAGCGAACACCGGGGAGCTGTTTTTT.

The table lists this clone with a count of one. This chain uses TRBV15 with TRBJ1-5, with 7 bases aligning to TRBD1. From germline, CDR1 is LNHNV and CDR2 YYDKDF (reference sequence). The CDR3 is made up of 15 amino acids. V lost 1 base and J lost 6; bases outside the gene matches: 6. The CDR3 coding sequence is TGTGCCACCAGCAGAGCGGGCAGGGGGACTCAGCCCCAGCATTTT. It encodes CATSRAGRGTQPQHF. Using reference TRBV15 and TRBJ1-5 for the parts outside the CDR3, the full variable domain is DAMVIQNPRYQVTQFGKPVTLSCSQTLNHNVMYWYQQKSSQAPKLLFHYYDKDFNNEADTPDNFQSRRPNTSFCFLDIRSPGLGDTAMYLCATSRAGRGTQPQHFGDGTRLSIL.

This chain links TRBV25-1 with TRBJ2-1; D is unresolved. The germline V and J ends were trimmed by 4 bases and 4 bases, with 2 bases remaining between them. Germline V gives CDR1 MGHDK, CDR2 SYGVNS. The CDR3 totals 11 residues. DNA for the CDR3: TGTGCCAGCAGTGGGTACAATGAGCAGTTCTTC. Amino acids: CASSGYNEQFF. The whole variable domain, filled in from reference TRBV25-1 and TRBJ2-1, reads EADIYQTPRYLVIGTGKKITLECSQTMGHDKMYWYQQDPGMELHLIHYSYGVNSTEKGDLSSESTVSRIRTEHFPLTLESARPSHTSQYLCASSGYNEQFFGPGTRLTVL.

The chain employs TRBV5-6 and TRBJ2-3; weak D call: TRBD2 (5 bases). Trimming cost V 2 bases and J 1 base, with 14 bases left between them. The CDR3 is 16 residues long. In germline, CDR1 is SGHDT, CDR2 YYEEEE. In DNA, the CDR3 is TGTGCCAGCAGCTTCTCTTCGGACTTCCGCACAGATACGCAGTATTTT. As protein: CASSFSSDFRTDTQYF.